This paragraph reports one TCR beta chain. This entry belongs to a study of blood T cell repertoires in COVID-19. About the research overall: Sites across the United States, Italy and Spain contributed samples from acute and convalescent COVID-19. From T cells, B-cell-depleted T cells, or PBMCs came the material, which was cDNA or gDNA.

Followed longitudinally, the Seattle patients had been enrolled during active infection. Per the germline V gene, CDR1 is MGHRA and CDR2 is YSYEKL. After removal of 0 bases from V and 0 bases from J, the junction contained 7 bases not matched to a gene. There are 17 residues in the CDR3. As handled by the study authors: Amplification of reference gene primers was used by the study to estimate nucleated cell counts. Method: immunoSEQ multiplex PCR; TCRdb's copy keeps in-frame clones and lacks some. The DNA gave D and trimming, while V, J and clone size come from that table. The sample lists under 200,000 clones, about nine tenths seen once, with roughly 5.3% in the top ten.

The chain uses TRBV4-1 and TRBJ1-1; 7 bases fit TRBD1. What was sequenced was peripheral blood. The TCR was taken from a man between 18 and 29 years old with COVID-19, enrolled during active disease. CDR3 loop: CASSQEVPGQMNTEAFF. In nucleotides, the CDR3 is TGCGCCAGCAGCCAAGAGGTCCCGGGACAGATGAACACTGAAGCTTTCTTT.